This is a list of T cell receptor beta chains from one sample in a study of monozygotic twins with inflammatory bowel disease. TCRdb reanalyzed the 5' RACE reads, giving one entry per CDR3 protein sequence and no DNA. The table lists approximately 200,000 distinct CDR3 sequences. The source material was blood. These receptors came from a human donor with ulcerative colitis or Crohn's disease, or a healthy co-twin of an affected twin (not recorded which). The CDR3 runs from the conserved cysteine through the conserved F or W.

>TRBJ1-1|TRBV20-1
CSATRGVDTEAFF
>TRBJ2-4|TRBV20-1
CSASPLAGVARVGNIQYF
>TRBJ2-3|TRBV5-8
CASSSGTSGADTQYF
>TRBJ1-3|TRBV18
CASSPADGSSGNTIYF
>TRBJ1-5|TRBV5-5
CASSLMGQGDQPQHF
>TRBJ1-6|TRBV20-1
CSPTGSSYNSPLHF
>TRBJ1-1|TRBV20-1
CSASTGVTEAFF
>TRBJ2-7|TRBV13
CASSCRDNKFYEQYF
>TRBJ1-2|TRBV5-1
CASSFDAGRYGYTF
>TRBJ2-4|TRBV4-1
CASSQDIGQGSPLGNIQYF
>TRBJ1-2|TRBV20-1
CSARDQGTGGYYGYTF
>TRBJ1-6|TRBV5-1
CASSLSQGFNSPLHF
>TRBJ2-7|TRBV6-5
CASSYSGTGDYEQYF
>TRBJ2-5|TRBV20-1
CSARRGEETQYF
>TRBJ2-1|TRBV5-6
CASSLVTGKRDEQFF
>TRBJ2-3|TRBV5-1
CASSSGTPVKDTQYF
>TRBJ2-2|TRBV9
CASSVGSSLLFGELFF
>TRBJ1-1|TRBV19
CASSPLGRGPEAFF
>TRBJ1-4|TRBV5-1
CASSPSSLGELFF
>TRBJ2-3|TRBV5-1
CASSGGTTWKSSTDTQYF
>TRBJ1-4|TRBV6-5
CASSFTGSDEKLFF
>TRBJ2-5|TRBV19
CASSIQRGVQETQYF
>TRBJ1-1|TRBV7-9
CASSFGPNTEAFF
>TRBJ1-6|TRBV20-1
CSVLQGVDNYKNSPLHF
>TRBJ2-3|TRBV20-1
CSAERQSTDTQYF
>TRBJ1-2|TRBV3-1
CASSTGVFGYTF
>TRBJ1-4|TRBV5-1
CASSSGQTKNEKLFF
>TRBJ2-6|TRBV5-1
CASSLQRAGANVLTF
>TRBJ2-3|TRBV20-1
CSARSLEGFTDTQYF